One T cell receptor (beta chain) is described in this entry. This record belongs to a study of blood T cell repertoires in COVID-19. Study-level information: The samples span acute and convalescent COVID-19 from the United States, Italy and Spain. PBMCs, B-cell-depleted T cells, or T cells were the source of the cDNA or gDNA that made up the material.

Methods used by the authors: Amplification from reference gene primers served as the basis for estimated nucleated cell counts. Sequenced by immunoSEQ multiplex PCR; TCRdb stores in-frame clones only, minus some. That table is the source of V, J and clone size, and D and trimming were worked out from the DNA. The sample contains some 100,000 clones, 80% to 95% of which appear only once. V gave up 6 bases and J gave up 4 bases, with 13 bases separating them. This CDR3 contains 15 residues. Germline V CDR1 and CDR2: MDHEN, SYDVKM. The J gene is TRBJ1-6, the V gene TRBV28; perhaps TRBD1 as D (6 bases). The clonotype was recovered from a woman in her fifties or sixties with active COVID-19. The sequenced sample consisted of peripheral blood. The CDR3 sequence: CASRQGIVYNSPLHF. The CDR3 nucleotides read TGTGCCAGCAGACAGGGAATAGTGTATAATTCACCCCTCCACTTT.